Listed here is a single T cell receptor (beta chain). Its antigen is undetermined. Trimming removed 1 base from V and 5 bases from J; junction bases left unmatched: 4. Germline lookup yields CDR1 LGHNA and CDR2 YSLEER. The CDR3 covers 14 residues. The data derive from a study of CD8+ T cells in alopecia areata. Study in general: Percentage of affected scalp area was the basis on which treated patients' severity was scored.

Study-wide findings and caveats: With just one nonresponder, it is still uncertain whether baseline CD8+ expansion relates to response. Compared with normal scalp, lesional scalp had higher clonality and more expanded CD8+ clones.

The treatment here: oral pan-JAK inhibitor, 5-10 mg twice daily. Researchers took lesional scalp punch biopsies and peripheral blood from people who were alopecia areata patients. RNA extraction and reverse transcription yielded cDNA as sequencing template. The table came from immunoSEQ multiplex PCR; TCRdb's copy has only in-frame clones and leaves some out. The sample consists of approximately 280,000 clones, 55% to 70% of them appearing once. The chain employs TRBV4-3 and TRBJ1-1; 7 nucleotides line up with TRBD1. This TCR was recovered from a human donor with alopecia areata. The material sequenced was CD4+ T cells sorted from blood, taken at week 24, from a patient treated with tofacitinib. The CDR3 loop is CASSQAAGGTEAFF. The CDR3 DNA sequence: TGCGCCAGCAGCCAAGCGGCAGGGGGGACTGAAGCTTTCTTT.